This passage covers 18 T cell receptor beta chains from one sample sequenced in a study of cytotoxic CD8 clonotypes in ibrutinib-treated CLL listed by TCRdb under 2021. To prepare the library, the immunoSEQ multiplex PCR assay was applied. TCRdb limited this immuneACCESS table to in-frame rearrangements with V and J called. A share of clones is missing; checked studies link under half to unresolved V genes, and the rest is unexplained. Counted in this sample were a few hundred thousand clones; 67% of them appeared once. Clones ranked in the top ten supply around 6.3% of the sample. The specimen comprised PBMCs, sampled after 36 months of ibrutinib treatment. The origin of the receptors is a human donor with chronic lymphocytic leukemia.

The chain couples TRBV7-9 to TRBJ1-6; D gene uncertain. From germline, CDR1 is SEHNR and CDR2 FQNEAQ (reference sequence). Trimming removed 0 bases at V and 2 bases at J, with 5 bases between. This CDR3 has 15 amino acids. CDR3: CASSLAGTYNSPLHF. The CDR3 bases are TGTGCCAGCAGCTTAGCCGGGACCTATAATTCACCCCTCCACTTT.

On this clone: Distinct nucleotide sequences in the sample also encode this CDR3. The gene calls are TRBV20-1 and TRBJ1-1; D not certain. V lost 6 bases to trimming and J lost 1 base, with 6 bases between them. Germline V gene lookup returns CDR1 DFQATT and CDR2 SNEGSKA (reference sequence). There are 11 residues in the CDR3. This CDR3 reads CSAKENTEAFF. The DNA for the CDR3 is TGCAGTGCCAAAGAGAACACTGAAGCTTTCTTT.

The gene calls are TRBV29-1 and TRBJ1-1; no clear D. This CDR3 spans 12 amino acids. Trimming took off 3 bases at V and 4 bases at J, with 9 bases between the two ends. CDR1 is SQVTM, CDR2 ANQGSEA, per germline. The CDR3 sequence: CSVDFVGTEAFF. The CDR3 DNA sequence: TGCAGCGTTGACTTTGTAGGCACTGAAGCTTTCTTT.

V is TRBV29-1 and J is TRBJ2-3, with TRBD1 identical over 8 bases. V lost 7 bases and J lost 2; bases outside the gene matches: 8. Germline CDR1 is SQVTM and CDR2 is ANQGSEA. The CDR3 totals 14 residues. DNA of the CDR3: TGCAGCGCCGGAGGACAGGGAAACACAGATACGCAGTATTTT. Translation: CSAGGQGNTDTQYF.

The CDR3 DNA sequence: TGCGCCAGCAGCCAAGAAGGCAGGGGGCCCTACGAGCAGTACTTC. Translating it yields CASSQEGRGPYEQYF. The gene calls are TRBV4-1 and TRBJ2-7, with 8 nucleotides matching TRBD1. From germline, CDR1 is MGHRA and CDR2 YSYEKL. J lost 2 bases, V lost 0 bases, and 3 bases had no gene match. CDR3 length equals 15 residues.

This chain uses TRBV13 with TRBJ2-3; no reliable D call. The V gene lost 5 bases and the J gene lost 7 bases, with 10 bases spanning the gap. CDR1 is PRHDT, CDR2 FYEKMQ, per germline (reference sequence). This CDR3 has 12 residues. CDR3 in amino acids: CASSANGHTQYF. The CDR3 DNA follows: TGTGCCAGCAGCGCCAATGGTCATACGCAGTATTTT.

This chain uses TRBV5-1 with TRBJ1-1; D perhaps matches TRBD1 (5 bases). CDR3 size: 13 residues. V lost 2 bases and J lost 6, with 11 bases in between. Germline CDR1 is SGHRS and CDR2 is YFSETQ. The CDR3 loop is CASSLNGGSEAFF. The CDR3 bases are TGCGCCAGCAGCTTAAACGGGGGATCTGAAGCTTTCTTT. The full variable domain, completed using reference TRBV5-1 and TRBJ1-1, is KAGVTQTPRYLIKTRGQQVTLSCSPISGHRSVSWYQQTPGQGLQFLFEYFSETQRNKGNFPGRFSGRQFSNSRSEMNVSTLELGDSALYLCASSLNGGSEAFFGQGTRLTVV.

The chain employs TRBV7-9 and TRBJ2-2; D gene ambiguous. Germline V gene sequence: CDR1 SEHNR, CDR2 FQNEAQ (reference sequence). The CDR3 loop spans 14 amino acids. Trimming took 5 bases from V and 2 from J, leaving 9 bases between them. The CDR3 loop is CASSRLLNTGELFF. The CDR3 region has the DNA TGTGCCAGCAGCCGCCTTTTAAACACCGGGGAGCTGTTTTTT.

V and J are TRBV2 and TRBJ2-1; TRBD2 might be the D (6 bases). Germline V lookup: CDR1 SNHLY, CDR2 FYNNEI. The CDR3 spans 11 residues. V lost 8 bases, J lost 8 bases, and 10 bases lay in between. CDR3 region: CASLTSDEQFF. The CDR3 bases are TGTGCCAGCCTGACTAGTGATGAGCAGTTCTTC.

The genes are TRBV11-2 and TRBJ2-5, with D tentatively TRBD1 (6 bases). CDR1 and CDR2 (germline): SGHAT, FQNNGV. The ends were cut back, 4 bases at V and 4 bases at J, with 13 bases in the middle. There are 14 residues in the CDR3. The CDR3, as DNA: TGTGCCAGCAGCTCTACAGGGATCGGAGAGACCCAGTACTTC. Its protein is CASSSTGIGETQYF.

V gene TRBV5-1 combines with J gene TRBJ2-3, with TRBD2 matching 14 bases. Germline V lookup: CDR1 SGHRS, CDR2 YFSETQ. J gave up 1 base and V 3 bases, and 13 bases lay outside the gene matches. The CDR3 totals 20 residues. CDR3 nucleotides: TGCGCCAGCAGCTATAGTGACCCGGGACTAGCGGGAGTGGGCACAGATACGCAGTATTTT. Amino acid sequence: CASSYSDPGLAGVGTDTQYF.

V gene TRBV7-6 combines with J gene TRBJ2-1; D remains ambiguous. This CDR3 comprises 15 residues. CDR1 and CDR2 (germline): SGHVS, FNYEAQ. The V end was cut by 1 base, the J end by 4 bases, with 11 bases between. CDR3 sequence (DNA): TGTGCCAGCAGCTTAGATTTCATTCCTTACAATGAGCAGTTCTTC. This translates into CASSLDFIPYNEQFF.

The chain is built from TRBV9 and TRBJ2-2; a weak D match, TRBD1 (6 bases). The germline V gene encodes CDR1 SGDLS and CDR2 YYNGEE. The V and J ends lost 0 bases and 3 bases respectively, with 9 bases between them. The CDR3 contains 15 residues. CDR3: CASSVVPGDTGELFF. In DNA, the CDR3 is TGTGCCAGCAGCGTAGTACCAGGGGACACCGGGGAGCTGTTTTTT.

The chain employs TRBV7-3 and TRBJ2-7; D may be TRBD1 (6 bases). Trimming cost V 5 bases and J 2 bases, with 10 bases left between them. This CDR3 has 13 residues. In germline, CDR1 is SGHTA, CDR2 FQGTGA. The CDR3 reads CASSPGTPYEQYF. As DNA, the CDR3 is TGTGCCAGCAGCCCCGGGACACCCTACGAGCAGTACTTC.

The chain joins TRBV20-1 to TRBJ2-7; no reliable D call. This CDR3 has 11 amino acids. The V end was cut by 3 bases, the J end by 7 bases, with 10 bases between. CDR1 is DFQATT and CDR2 is SNEGSKA in the germline V gene (reference sequence). Here the CDR3 reads CSARDEREQYF. As DNA, the CDR3 is TGCAGTGCTAGGGACGAGAGGGAGCAGTACTTC.

V gene TRBV29-1 combines with J gene TRBJ1-2; no definite D call. The CDR3 extends over 15 amino acids. Germline loops: CDR1 SQVTM, CDR2 ANQGSEA. The germline V and J ends were trimmed by 3 bases and 4 bases, with 18 bases remaining between them. The chain's CDR3 is CSVDISPERTYGYTF. The CDR3 DNA sequence: TGCAGCGTTGATATCTCTCCGGAAAGGACCTATGGCTACACCTTC.

The chain joins TRBV15 to TRBJ2-2, with D uncertain. V was trimmed by 1 base and J by 4 bases, leaving 13 bases between them. The CDR3 loop spans 16 amino acids. CDR1 LNHNV and CDR2 YYDKDF come from the germline V gene (reference sequence). CDR3 DNA: TGTGCCACCAGCAGAGTCGGCGGCTGGAGCACCGGGGAGCTGTTTTTT. Its translation: CATSRVGGWSTGELFF.

The chain employs TRBV18 and TRBJ2-2, with no clear D. CDR3 length: 15 amino acids. CDR1 is KGHSH and CDR2 is LQKENI in the germline V gene. The V end lost 2 bases, the J end lost 4 bases, and 11 bases lay between the germline ends. CDR3 protein: CASSPTGKGTGELFF. The DNA of the CDR3 is TGTGCCAGCTCACCAACGGGTAAAGGCACCGGGGAGCTGTTTTTT.